This TCR beta chain stems from a study of beta chain features in type 1 diabetes. Broader study findings: TCRB CDR3s were moderately but significantly shorter in Type 1 diabetes patients in all four CD4+ subsets. The naive, central memory and Treg TCRB repertoires showed an apparent similarity that was greater among patients than among healthy donors.

Using CD45RO/CCR7/CD25/CD127/CD95/CD27, CD4+ naive, central memory, regulatory and stem cell-like memory cells were sorted. In the case of this clone: The target antigen is unknown.

All of the isolated RNA was reverse transcribed, so expressed TCRB transcripts were sequenced. The data were produced by immunoSEQ multiplex PCR, yet TCRdb's version contains in-frame clones alone and is incomplete. The repertoire holds about 160,000 clones, with roughly 9% as singletons. The clonotype originates from a woman in her twenties or thirties with type 1 diabetes. Specimen: central memory CD4+ T cells from blood.

The DNA of the CDR3 is TGTGCCAGCAGTGACCCAGACAGGGGGGACGAGCAGTACTTC. Its protein product is CASSDPDRGDEQYF. The chain is built from TRBV2 and TRBJ2-7; 9 bases are a match to TRBD1. Trimming removed 3 bases from V and 5 bases from J; junction bases left unmatched: 5. The CDR3 consists of 14 residues. Germline values: CDR1 SNHLY, CDR2 FYNNEI.